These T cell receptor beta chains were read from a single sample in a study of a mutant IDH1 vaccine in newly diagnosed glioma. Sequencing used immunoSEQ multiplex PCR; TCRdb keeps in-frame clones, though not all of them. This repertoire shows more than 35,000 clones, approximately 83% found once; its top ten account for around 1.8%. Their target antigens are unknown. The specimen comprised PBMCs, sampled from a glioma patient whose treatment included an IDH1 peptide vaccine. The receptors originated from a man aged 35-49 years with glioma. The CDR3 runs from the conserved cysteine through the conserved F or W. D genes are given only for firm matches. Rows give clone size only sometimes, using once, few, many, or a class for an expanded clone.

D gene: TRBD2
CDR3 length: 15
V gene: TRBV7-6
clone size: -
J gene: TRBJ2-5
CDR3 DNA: TGTGCCAGCAGCTTTAGGACTAGCGGGAGCGAGACCCAGTACTTC
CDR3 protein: CASSFRTSGSETQYF

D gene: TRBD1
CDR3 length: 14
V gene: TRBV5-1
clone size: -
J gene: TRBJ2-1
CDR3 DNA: TGCGCCAGCAGCTTTGACAGGGGAGTCAATGAGCAGTTCTTC
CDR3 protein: CASSFDRGVNEQFF

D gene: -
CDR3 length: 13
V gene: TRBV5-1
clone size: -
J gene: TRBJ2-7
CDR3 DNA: TGCGCCAGCAGCTTCCAGTCCCACGGCGAGCAGTACTTC
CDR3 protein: CASSFQSHGEQYF

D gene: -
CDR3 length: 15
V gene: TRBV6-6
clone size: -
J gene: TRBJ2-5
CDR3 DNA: TGTGCCAGCAGTTCCAATGTCGGGTCCCAAGAGACCCAGTACTTC
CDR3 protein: CASSSNVGSQETQYF

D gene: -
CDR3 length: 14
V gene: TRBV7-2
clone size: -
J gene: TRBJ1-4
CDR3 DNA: TGTGCCAGCAGCTTAGATGGGGCATTAGAAAAACTGTTTTTT
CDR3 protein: CASSLDGALEKLFF

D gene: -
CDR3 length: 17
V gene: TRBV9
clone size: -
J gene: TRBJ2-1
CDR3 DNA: TGTGCCAGCAGCCCCCGTGAAGGGGGGGGCTCCTACAATGAGCAGTTCTTC
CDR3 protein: CASSPREGGGSYNEQFF

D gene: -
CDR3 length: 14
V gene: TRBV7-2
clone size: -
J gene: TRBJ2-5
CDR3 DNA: TGTGCCAGCAGCTTAGCGGGGATGGGGGAGACCCAGTACTTC
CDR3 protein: CASSLAGMGETQYF

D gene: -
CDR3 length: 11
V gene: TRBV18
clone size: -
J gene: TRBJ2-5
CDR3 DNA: TGTGCCAGCTCACCAGGGGAGACCCAGTACTTC
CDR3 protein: CASSPGETQYF

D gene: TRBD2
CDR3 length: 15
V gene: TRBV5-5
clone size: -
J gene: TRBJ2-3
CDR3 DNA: TGTGCCAGCAGCGGGTGGGGAGGGCCCACAGATACGCAGTATTTT
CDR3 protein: CASSGWGGPTDTQYF

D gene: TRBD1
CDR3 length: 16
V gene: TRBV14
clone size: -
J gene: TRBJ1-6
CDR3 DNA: TGTGCCAGCAGCCAAGCGGACAGGGCAGGGTACTCACCCCTCCACTTT
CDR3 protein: CASSQADRAGYSPLHF

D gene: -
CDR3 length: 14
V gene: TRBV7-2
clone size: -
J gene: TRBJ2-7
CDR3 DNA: TGTGCCAGCAGCTTATCGAGGGATGTGTACGAGCAGTACTTC
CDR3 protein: CASSLSRDVYEQYF

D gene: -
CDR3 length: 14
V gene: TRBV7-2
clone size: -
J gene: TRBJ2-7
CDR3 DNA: TGTGCCAGCAGCCCCGGGACTTGGAACTACGAGCAGTACTTC
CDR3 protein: CASSPGTWNYEQYF

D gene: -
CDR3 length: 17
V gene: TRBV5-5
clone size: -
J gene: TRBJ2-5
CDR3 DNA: TGTGCCAGCTCCGGTATGGGCAGGCCCGTACCCCAAGAGACCCAGTACTTC
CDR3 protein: CASSGMGRPVPQETQYF

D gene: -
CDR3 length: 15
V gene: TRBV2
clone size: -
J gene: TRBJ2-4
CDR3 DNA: TGTGCCAGCGGGGGCCCGTTGAGAGTAAAAAACATTCAGTACTTC
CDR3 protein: CASGGPLRVKNIQYF

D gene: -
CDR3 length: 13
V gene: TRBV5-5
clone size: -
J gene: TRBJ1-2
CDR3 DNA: TGTGCCAGCAGCTTGCAACCCGGGGATGGCTACACCTTC
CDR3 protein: CASSLQPGDGYTF

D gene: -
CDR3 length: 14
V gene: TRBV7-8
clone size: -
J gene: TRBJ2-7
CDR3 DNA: TGTGCCAGCAGCTTAGGATCGGTCTCCTACGAGCAGTACTTC
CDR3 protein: CASSLGSVSYEQYF

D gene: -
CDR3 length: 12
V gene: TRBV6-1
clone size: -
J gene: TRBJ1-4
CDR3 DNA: TGTGCCAGCAGTGACGACGTTGAAAAACTGTTTTTT
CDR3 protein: CASSDDVEKLFF

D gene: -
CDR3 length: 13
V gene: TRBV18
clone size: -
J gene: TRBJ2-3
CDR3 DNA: TGTGCCAGCTCAGGGCGGGCCACAGATACGCAGTATTTT
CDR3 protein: CASSGRATDTQYF

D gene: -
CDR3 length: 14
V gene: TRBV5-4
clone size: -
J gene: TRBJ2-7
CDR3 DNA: TGTGCCAGCAGCCAGGACTACGGGATCTACGAGCAGTACTTC
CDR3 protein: CASSQDYGIYEQYF

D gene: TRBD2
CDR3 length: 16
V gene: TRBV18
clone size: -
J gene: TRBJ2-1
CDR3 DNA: TGTGCCAGCTCCCCCCCTTTGGTAGCGGGAGGGCGTGAGCAGTTCTTC
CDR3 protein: CASSPPLVAGGREQFF

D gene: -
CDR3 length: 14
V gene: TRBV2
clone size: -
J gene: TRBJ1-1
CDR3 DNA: TGTGCCAGCAGGGAGGGGGGGCATCGCACTGAAGCTTTCTTT
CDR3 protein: CASREGGHRTEAFF

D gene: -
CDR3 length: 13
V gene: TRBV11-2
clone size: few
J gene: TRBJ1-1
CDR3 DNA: TGTGCCAGCAGCTTAAACAGAAACACTGAAGCTTTCTTT
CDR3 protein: CASSLNRNTEAFF

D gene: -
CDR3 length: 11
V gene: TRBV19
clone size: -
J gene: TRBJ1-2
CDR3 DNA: TGTGCCAGTAGTATAGAAACTGGCTACACCTTC
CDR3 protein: CASSIETGYTF

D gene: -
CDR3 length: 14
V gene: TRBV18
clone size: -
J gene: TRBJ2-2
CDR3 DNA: TGTGCCAGCTCACCCTCTAGCAGGGCCGGGGAGCTGTTTTTT
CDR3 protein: CASSPSSRAGELFF

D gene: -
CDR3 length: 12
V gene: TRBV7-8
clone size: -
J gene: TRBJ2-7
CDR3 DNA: TGTGCCAGCAGCGGGGACGCATACGAGCAGTACTTC
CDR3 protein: CASSGDAYEQYF

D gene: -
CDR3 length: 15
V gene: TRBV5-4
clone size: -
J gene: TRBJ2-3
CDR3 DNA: TGTGCCAGCAGCTCTTCTAGCAGGTTCACAGATACGCAGTATTTT
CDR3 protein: CASSSSSRFTDTQYF

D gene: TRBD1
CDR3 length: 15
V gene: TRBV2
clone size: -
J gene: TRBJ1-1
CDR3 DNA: TGTGCCAGCCAGACAGGGGGCCTTTTAGACACTGAAGCTTTCTTT
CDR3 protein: CASQTGGLLDTEAFF

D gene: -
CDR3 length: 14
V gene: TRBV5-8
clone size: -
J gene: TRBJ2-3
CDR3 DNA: TGTGCCAGCAGCTTGGGCCCTTGGGCAGATACGCAGTATTTT
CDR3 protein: CASSLGPWADTQYF

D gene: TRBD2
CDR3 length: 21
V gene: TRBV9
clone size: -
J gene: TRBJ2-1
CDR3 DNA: TGTGCCAGCAGCTTAAGAAGGTCCGGGACTAGCGGGAGAGTTGCCTACAATGAGCAGTTCTTC
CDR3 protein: CASSLRRSGTSGRVAYNEQFF

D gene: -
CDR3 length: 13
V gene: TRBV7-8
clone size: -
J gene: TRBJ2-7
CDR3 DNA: TGTGCCAGCAGCTTAGACCCGGAATACGAGCAGTACTTC
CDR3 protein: CASSLDPEYEQYF

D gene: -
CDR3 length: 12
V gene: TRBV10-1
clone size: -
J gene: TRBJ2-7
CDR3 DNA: TGCGCCAGTTTGTTTTATCGGTCCGAGCAGTACTTC
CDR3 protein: CASLFYRSEQYF

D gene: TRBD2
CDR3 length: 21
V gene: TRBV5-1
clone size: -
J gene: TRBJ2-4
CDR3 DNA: TGCGCCAGCAGCTTGGCCCCCGGCCTAGCGGGAGGGACTCTAGCCAAAAACATTCAGTACTTC
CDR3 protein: CASSLAPGLAGGTLAKNIQYF

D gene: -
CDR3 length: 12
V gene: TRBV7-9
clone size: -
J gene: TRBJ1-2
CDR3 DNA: TGTGCCAGCAGTCTCCAACATGAAGGCTACACCTTC
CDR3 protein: CASSLQHEGYTF

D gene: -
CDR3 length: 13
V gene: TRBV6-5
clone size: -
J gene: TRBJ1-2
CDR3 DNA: TGTGCCAGCAGTTACGGGGGAAACTATGGCTACACCTTC
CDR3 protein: CASSYGGNYGYTF

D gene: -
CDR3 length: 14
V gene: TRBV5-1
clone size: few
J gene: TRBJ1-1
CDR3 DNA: TGCGCCAGCAGCTTGTGGGGGAGAAACACTGAAGCTTTCTTT
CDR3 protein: CASSLWGRNTEAFF

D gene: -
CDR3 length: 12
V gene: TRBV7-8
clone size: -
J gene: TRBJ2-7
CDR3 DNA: TGTGCCAGCAGCCTTACCCTCTACGAGCAGTACTTC
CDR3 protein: CASSLTLYEQYF

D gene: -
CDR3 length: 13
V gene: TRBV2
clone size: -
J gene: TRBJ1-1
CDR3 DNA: TGTGCCAACCGCGGAACTCGGAACACTGAAGCTTTCTTT
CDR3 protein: CANRGTRNTEAFF

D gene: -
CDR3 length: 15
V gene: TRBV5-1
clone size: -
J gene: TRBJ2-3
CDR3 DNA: TGCGCCAGCAGCTTGACAGTGTCTGGCACAGATACGCAGTATTTT
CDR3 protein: CASSLTVSGTDTQYF

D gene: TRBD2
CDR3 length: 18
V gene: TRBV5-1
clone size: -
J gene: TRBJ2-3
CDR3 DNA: TGCGCCAGCAGCTTGGCCGGGACTAGCGAATCTAGCACAGATACGCAGTATTTT
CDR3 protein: CASSLAGTSESSTDTQYF

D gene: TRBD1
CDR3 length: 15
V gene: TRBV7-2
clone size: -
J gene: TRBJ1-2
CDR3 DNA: TGTGCCAGCAGCTCCAAGGGACAGGCTAACTATGGCTACACCTTC
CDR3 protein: CASSSKGQANYGYTF

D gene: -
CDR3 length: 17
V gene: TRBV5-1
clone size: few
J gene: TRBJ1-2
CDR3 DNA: TGCGCCAGCAGCTTGGCCGCCGGGACAACAGGTGGGAATGGCTACACCTTC
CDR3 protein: CASSLAAGTTGGNGYTF

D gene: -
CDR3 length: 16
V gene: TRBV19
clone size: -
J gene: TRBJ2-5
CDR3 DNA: TGTGCCAGTAGTAGGTCCAGTAGGGGGATTTGGGAGACCCAGTACTTC
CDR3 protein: CASSRSSRGIWETQYF

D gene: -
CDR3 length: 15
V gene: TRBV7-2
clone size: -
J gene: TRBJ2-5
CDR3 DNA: TGTGCCAGCAGCTTAGGAGGAGGGATAACGAGGACCCAGTACTTC
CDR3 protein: CASSLGGGITRTQYF

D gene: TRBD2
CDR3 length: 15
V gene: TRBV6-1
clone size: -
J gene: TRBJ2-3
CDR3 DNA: TGTGCCAGCAGGCCGGGGGGAGCCCTCACAGATACGCAGTATTTT
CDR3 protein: CASRPGGALTDTQYF

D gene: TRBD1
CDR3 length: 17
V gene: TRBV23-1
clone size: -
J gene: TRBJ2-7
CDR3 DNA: TGCGCCAGCAGTCAACCGGGACAGGGCCCTAGCTCCTACGAGCAGTACTTC
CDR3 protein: CASSQPGQGPSSYEQYF

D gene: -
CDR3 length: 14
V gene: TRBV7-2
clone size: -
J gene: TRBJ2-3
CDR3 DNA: TGTGCCAGCAGCCAAAGACTCCACACAGATACGCAGTATTTT
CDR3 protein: CASSQRLHTDTQYF

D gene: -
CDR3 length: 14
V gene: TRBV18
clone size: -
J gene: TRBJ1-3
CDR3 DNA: TGTGCCAGCTCACCTGGGGACGTTAGAGGCACCATATATTTT
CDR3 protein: CASSPGDVRGTIYF

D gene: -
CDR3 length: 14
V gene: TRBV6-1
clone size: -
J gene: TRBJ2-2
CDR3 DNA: TGTGCCAGCAGTGAACGTGAGGTCACCGGGGAGCTGTTTTTT
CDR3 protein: CASSEREVTGELFF

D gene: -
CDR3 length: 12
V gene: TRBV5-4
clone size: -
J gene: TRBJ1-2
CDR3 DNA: TGTGCCAGCAGTCTGGACAACTATGGCTACACCTTC
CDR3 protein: CASSLDNYGYTF

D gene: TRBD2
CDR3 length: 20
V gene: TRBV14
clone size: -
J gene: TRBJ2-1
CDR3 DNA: TGTGCCAGCAGCCAGAATCCCAGACTAGCGGGAGCCCCCTTATACAATGAGCAGTTCTTC
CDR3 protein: CASSQNPRLAGAPLYNEQFF

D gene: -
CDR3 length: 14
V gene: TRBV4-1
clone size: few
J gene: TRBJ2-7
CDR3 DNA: TGCGCCAGCAGCCAGGGGGAGGCCTCCTACGAGCAGTACTTC
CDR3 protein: CASSQGEASYEQYF

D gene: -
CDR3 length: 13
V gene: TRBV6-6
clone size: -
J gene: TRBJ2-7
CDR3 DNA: TGTGCCAGCAGTTACTCGCCAAGATACGAGCAGTACTTC
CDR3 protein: CASSYSPRYEQYF

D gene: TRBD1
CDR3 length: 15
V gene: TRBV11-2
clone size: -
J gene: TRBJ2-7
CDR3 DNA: TGTGCCAGCAGCTTAGATGACAGGGGGCTTCGGGAGCAGTACTTC
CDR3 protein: CASSLDDRGLREQYF

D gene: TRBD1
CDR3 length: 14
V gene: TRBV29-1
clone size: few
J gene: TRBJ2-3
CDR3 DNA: TGCAGCGCCGGACAGGGGTTGGGCACAGATACGCAGTATTTT
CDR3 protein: CSAGQGLGTDTQYF

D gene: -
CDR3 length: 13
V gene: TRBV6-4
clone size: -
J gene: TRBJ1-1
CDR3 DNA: TGTGCCAGCAAGAGAGACCTGAACACTGAAGCTTTCTTT
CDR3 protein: CASKRDLNTEAFF

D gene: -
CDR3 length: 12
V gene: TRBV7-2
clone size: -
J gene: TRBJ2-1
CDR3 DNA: TGTGCCAGCAGATCCGGGGTCAATGAGCAGTTCTTC
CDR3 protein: CASRSGVNEQFF

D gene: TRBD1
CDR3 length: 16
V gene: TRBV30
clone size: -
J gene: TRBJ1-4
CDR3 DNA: TGTGCCTGGAGTCCTTGCGGCCTCAGGGGGAGAAGAAAAACTGTTTTT
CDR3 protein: CAWSPCGLRGRRKTVF

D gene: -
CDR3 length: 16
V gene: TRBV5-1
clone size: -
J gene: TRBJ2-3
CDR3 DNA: TGCGCCAGCAGCCCTGCTTTGGCGGGAAACACAGATACGCAGTATTTT
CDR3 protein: CASSPALAGNTDTQYF

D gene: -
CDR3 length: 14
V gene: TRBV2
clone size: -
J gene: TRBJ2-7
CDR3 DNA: TGTGCCTGGCGCGTCGGGCTCTCAACCTACGAGCAGTACTTC
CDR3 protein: CAWRVGLSTYEQYF

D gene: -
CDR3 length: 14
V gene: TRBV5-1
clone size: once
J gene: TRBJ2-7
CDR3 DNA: TGCGCCAGCAGCGCGACAGGTAAAAGGTACGAGCAGTACTTC
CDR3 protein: CASSATGKRYEQYF